Presented here are 7 T cell receptor beta chains from one specimen sequenced in a study of somatic mutations in cytotoxic T cells in rheumatoid arthritis. Profiled with immunoSEQ multiplex PCR; TCRdb holds only in-frame clones, not every one. The data show some 25,000 clones, roughly 82% seen once. Sequenced input: CD8+ T cells sorted from blood. The receptors shown here come from a man aged 45-65 years in good health.

The chain carries TRBV6-4 and TRBJ2-1; either TRBD1 or TRBD2 may fit D (5 bases each). Trimming stripped 0 bases from V and 7 bases from J, with 13 bases between. CDR3 length: 15 residues. Germline V lookup: CDR1 MRHNA, CDR2 SNTAGT. Written as DNA, the CDR3 is TGTGCCAGCAGTGACTCGGCAGGGAGAGGGAATGAGCAGTTCTTC. Protein product: CASSDSAGRGNEQFF.

This clone came up once. V gene TRBV5-1 combines with J gene TRBJ2-1, with 14 bases lining up with TRBD2. The CDR3 is 18 amino acids. CDR1 and CDR2 (germline): SGHRS, YFSETQ. V shed 4 bases, J shed 7 bases, and the junction held 13 bases outside the gene matches. CDR3 nucleotides: TGCGCCAGCAGCAAAGGGACTAGCGGGAGAAGGGCAGAGAATGAGCAGTTCTTC. It is translated as CASSKGTSGRRAENEQFF.

This chain uses TRBV11-2 with TRBJ2-1; 8 positions agree with TRBD1. CDR1 SGHAT and CDR2 FQNNGV come from the germline V gene. CDR3 length: 15 amino acids. V lost 1 base to trimming and J lost 10 bases; unmatched junction nucleotides: 9. The CDR3 reads CASSLVAGGAGEQFF. The CDR3 DNA follows: TGTGCCAGCAGCTTAGTGGCAGGGGGCGCCGGGGAGCAGTTCTTC. The variable domain in full, completed from reference TRBV11-2 and TRBJ2-1, reads EAGVAQSPRYKIIEKRQSVAFWCNPISGHATLYWYQQILGQGPKLLIQFQNNGVVDDSQLPKDRFSAERLKGVDSTLKIQPAKLEDSAVYLCASSLVAGGAGEQFFGPGTRLTVL.

V gene TRBV5-5 combines with J gene TRBJ2-7; TRBD1 matches 10 bases. After removal of 4 bases from V and 6 bases from J, the junction contained 4 bases not matched to a gene. The CDR3 consists of 13 residues. From germline, CDR1 is SGHKS and CDR2 YYEKEE (reference sequence). This chain's CDR3 is CASSRDRGREQYF. CDR3 nucleotide sequence: TGTGCCAGCAGCCGGGACAGGGGACGCGAGCAGTACTTC.

This rearrangement joins TRBV4-1 to TRBJ1-5; D not resolved. Per germline, CDR1 MGHRA and CDR2 YSYEKL. V was shortened by 2 bases and J by 9 bases, with 14 bases between the two germline ends. The CDR3 is 14 residues long. This CDR3 is CASSQTTELSPQHF. The CDR3 region has the DNA TGCGCCAGCAGCCAAACTACAGAACTTTCGCCCCAGCATTTT.

V is TRBV7-8 and J is TRBJ1-1; D possibly corresponds to TRBD1 (6 bases). Germline V gene data show CDR1 as SGHVS and CDR2 as FQNEAQ. CDR3 size: 15 residues. The V end lost 2 bases, the J end lost 0 bases, and 10 bases lay between the germline ends. This chain's CDR3 is CASSLMDRMNTEAFF. Here the CDR3 DNA reads TGTGCCAGCAGCTTAATGGACAGAATGAACACTGAAGCTTTCTTT.

This chain uses TRBV2 with TRBJ2-5; possible D gene TRBD1, 6 bases. This CDR3 spans 13 amino acids. Deletions cut 4 bases from V and 6 bases from J, with 12 bases between. Germline CDR1 reads SNHLY; CDR2 reads FYNNEI. CDR3 DNA: TGTGCCAGCAGTGCAGGGGCGCGTAAGACCCAGTACTTC. It translates to CASSAGARKTQYF.